In its sample, the clone carrying this TCR beta chain ranks as medium-sized. The antigen remains unidentified. The data stem from a study of metastatic and nonmetastatic thyroid tumors. Looking at the study overall: Across blood and tumor or nodule tissue, repertoires from malignant and benign thyroid patients were compared with one another. Study observations and caveats: Significantly greater TCR beta diversity was reportedly found in malignant thyroid tumors than in benign nodules (in blood and tumor).

The germline V and J ends were trimmed by 7 bases and 4 bases, with 13 bases remaining between them. The CDR3 is 13 residues long. Prior to thyroid surgery, none of the patients had received any treatment. TCRdb re-analyzed the PCR reads through MiXCR. Found here are 21,000 or so clones, around a fifth of them singletons; the top ten hold approximately 13%. This TCR derives from a female donor with papillary thyroid cancer or a benign thyroid nodule (not recorded which). Some clones in this sample may be carry-over from other donors' samples. Sequenced sample: tumor tissue. The chain joins TRBV12-3 or TRBV12-4 to TRBJ2-5, with D perhaps matching TRBD1 or TRBD2 (6 bases each). CDR3 region: CASTQGRGETQYF. The CDR3 region has the DNA TGTGCCAGCACCCAGGGGCGGGGAGAGACCCAGTACTTC.